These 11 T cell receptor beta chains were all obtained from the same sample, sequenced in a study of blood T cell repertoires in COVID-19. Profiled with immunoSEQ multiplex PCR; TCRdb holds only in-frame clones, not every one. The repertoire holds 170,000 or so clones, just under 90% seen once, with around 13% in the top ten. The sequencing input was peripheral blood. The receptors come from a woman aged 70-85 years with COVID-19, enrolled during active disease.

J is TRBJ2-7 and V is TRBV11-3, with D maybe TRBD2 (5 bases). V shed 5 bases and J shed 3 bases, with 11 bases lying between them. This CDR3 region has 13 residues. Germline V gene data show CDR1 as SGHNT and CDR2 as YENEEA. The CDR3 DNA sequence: TGTGCCAGCAGCCCAGACTACAGCTACGAGCAGTACTTC. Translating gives CASSPDYSYEQYF.

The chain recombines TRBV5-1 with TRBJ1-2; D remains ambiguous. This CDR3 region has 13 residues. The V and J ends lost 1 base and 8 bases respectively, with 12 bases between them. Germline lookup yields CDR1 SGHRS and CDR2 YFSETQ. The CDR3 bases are TGCGCCAGCAGCTTGTTACGAGAGGAGGGCTACACCTTC. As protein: CASSLLREEGYTF.

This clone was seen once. In DNA form, the CDR3 reads TGTGCCAGCAGCCAAGATCGAGATAGCGGGTTCGGACTGACCGGGGAGCTGTTTTTT. As protein: CASSQDRDSGFGLTGELFF. The chain joins TRBV4-2 to TRBJ2-2; 7 bases agree with TRBD2. V trimming: 0 bases; J trimming: 5 bases; junction bases outside the gene matches: 15. The germline V gene has CDR1 LGHNA and CDR2 YNFKEQ. The CDR3 sequence is 19 residues long.

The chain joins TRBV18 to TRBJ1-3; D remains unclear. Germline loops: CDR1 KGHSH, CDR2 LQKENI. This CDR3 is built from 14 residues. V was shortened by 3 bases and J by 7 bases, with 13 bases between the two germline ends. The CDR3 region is CASSPGLSSNTIYF. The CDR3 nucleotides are TGTGCCAGCTCACCCGGACTGTCTTCGAACACCATATATTTT.

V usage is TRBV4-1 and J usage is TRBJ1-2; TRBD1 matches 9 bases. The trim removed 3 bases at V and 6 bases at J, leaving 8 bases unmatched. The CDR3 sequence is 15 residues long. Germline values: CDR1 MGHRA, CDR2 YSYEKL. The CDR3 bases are TGCGCCAGCAGCCACCCGGACAGGGGAGGTGATGGCTACACCTTC. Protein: CASSHPDRGGDGYTF.

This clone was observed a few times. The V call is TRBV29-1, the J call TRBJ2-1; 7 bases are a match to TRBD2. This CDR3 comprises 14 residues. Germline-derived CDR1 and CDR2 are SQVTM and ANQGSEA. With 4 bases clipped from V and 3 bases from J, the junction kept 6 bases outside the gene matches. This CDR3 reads CSVVPGRLYNEQFF. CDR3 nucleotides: TGCAGCGTTGTACCCGGGAGGCTCTACAATGAGCAGTTCTTC.

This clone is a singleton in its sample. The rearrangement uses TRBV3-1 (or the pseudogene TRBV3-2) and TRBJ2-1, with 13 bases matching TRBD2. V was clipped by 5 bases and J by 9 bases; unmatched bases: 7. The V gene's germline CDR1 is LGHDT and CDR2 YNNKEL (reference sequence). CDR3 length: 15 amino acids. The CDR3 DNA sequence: TGTGCCAGCAGCTCGTGGACTAGCGGGAGTGGTGAGCAGTTCTTC. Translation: CASSSWTSGSGEQFF.

CDR3 sequence reads: CASRPFGTGGYQPQHF. The CDR3 nucleotides read TGTGCCAGCAGACCCTTCGGGACAGGGGGTTATCAGCCCCAGCATTTT. The chain carries TRBV27 and TRBJ1-5; 11 nucleotides agree with TRBD1. Germline V lookup: CDR1 MNHEY, CDR2 SMNVEV (reference sequence). This CDR3 comprises 16 residues. Losses at the gene ends were 6 bases for V and 5 bases for J; bases not matched to a gene: 9.

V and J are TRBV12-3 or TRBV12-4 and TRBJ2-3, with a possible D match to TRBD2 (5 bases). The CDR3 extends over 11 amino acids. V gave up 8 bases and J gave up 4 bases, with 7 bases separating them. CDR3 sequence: CASGGSDTQYF. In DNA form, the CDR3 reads TGTGCCAGCGGAGGTTCAGATACGCAGTATTTT.

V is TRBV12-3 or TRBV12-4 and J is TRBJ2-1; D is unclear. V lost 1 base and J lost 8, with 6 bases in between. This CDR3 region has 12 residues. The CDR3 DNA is TGTGCCAGCAGTTTAGGTGTCTATGAGCAGTTCTTC. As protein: CASSLGVYEQFF.

The CDR3 coding sequence is TGTGCCAGCAGCTTGGGTGCTAGCGGCCACACAGATACGCAGTATTTT. Translated, it gives CASSLGASGHTDTQYF. The chain has TRBV5-5 and TRBJ2-3, with 7 bases matching TRBD2. CDR3 length: 16 amino acids. CDR1 and CDR2 (germline): SGHKS, YYEKEE (reference sequence). V dropped 0 bases and J dropped 2; count of bases not matched to a gene: 6.